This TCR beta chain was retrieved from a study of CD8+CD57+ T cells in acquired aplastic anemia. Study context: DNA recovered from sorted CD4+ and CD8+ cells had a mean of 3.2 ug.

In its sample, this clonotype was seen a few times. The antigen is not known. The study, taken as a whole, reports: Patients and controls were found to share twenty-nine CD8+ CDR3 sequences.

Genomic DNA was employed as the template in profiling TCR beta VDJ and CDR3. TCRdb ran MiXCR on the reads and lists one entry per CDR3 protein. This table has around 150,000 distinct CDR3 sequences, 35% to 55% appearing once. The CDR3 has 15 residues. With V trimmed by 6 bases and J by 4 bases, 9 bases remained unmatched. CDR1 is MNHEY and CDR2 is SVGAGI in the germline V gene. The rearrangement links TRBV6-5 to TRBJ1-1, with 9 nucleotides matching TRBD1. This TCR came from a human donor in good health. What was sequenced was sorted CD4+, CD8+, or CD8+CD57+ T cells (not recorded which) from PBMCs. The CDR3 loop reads CASSRTGGFSTEAFF. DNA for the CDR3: TGTGCCAGCAGCCGCACAGGGGGCTTCTCCACTGAAGCTTTCTTT.